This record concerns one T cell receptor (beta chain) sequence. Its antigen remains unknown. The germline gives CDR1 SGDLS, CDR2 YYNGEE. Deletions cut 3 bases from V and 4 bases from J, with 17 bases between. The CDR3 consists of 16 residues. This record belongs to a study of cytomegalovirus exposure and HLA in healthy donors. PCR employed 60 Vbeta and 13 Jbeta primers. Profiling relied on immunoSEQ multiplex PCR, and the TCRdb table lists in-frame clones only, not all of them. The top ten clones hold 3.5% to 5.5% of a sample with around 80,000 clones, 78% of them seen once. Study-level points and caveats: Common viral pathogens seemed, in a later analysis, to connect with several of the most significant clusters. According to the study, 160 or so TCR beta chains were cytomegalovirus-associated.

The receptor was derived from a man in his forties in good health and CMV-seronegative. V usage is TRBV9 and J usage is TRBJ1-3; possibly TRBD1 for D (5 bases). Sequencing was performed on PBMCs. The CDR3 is CASSAGGGIGGNTIYF. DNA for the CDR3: TGTGCCAGCAGCGCCGGGGGGGGGATCGGAGGAAACACCATATATTTT.